The TCR beta chain under discussion was sequenced for a study of chemoradiotherapy in HPV16-positive cancers. Across the whole study: Two HPV16-positive patients' cells yielded candidate HPV-specific clones and common motifs.

Samples were taken several times over chemoradiotherapy. Profiled with immunoSEQ multiplex PCR; TCRdb holds only in-frame clones, not every one. Of about 12,000 clones listed, around 75% are singletons. Regarding the study as a whole: Only a couple of HPV16-positive patients supplied the functional HPV-specificity definition.

This clone was observed a few times. What it binds is not known. Germline-derived CDR1 and CDR2 are LGHNA and YNFKEQ. The junction had 1 base not matched to a gene; V was cut back by 4 bases and J by 0 bases. This CDR3 has 16 amino acids. Collection took place from a patient who underwent chemoradiotherapy. The sequence was collected from a human donor with HPV-associated anogenital cancer. The chain links TRBV4-2 to TRBJ2-6, with 9 bases matching TRBD2. The CDR3 sequence is CASSPTSGSGANVLTF. The CDR3 DNA follows: TGTGCCAGCAGCCCGACTAGCGGCTCTGGGGCCAACGTCCTGACTTTC.